Shown below are 19 T cell receptor beta chains from a single sample sequenced in a study of shared clonotypes between healthy human individuals. Sequencing used immunoSEQ multiplex PCR; TCRdb keeps in-frame clones, though not all of them. Here the sample spans approximately 720,000 clones, 55% to 75% being singletons. The sample taken for sequencing was memory CD4+ T cells sorted from blood. This sample's subset: CD45RA-negative fraction. Receptors originate from a woman between 25 and 40 years old in good health.

Comment on this clone: A read error likely explains this, since a far larger clone differs by one base. The sample holds other DNA sequences that translate to the same CDR3. The chain couples TRBV29-1 to TRBJ2-2; D not resolved. The V and J ends lost 4 bases and 3 bases respectively, with 9 bases between them. The CDR3 runs 13 residues. Germline lookup yields CDR1 SQVTM and CDR2 ANQGSEA. The CDR3 protein is CSVGREHTGELFF. The CDR3 DNA reads TGCAGCGTTGGAAGGGAACACACCGGGGAGCTGTTTTTT.

This chain uses TRBV7-3 with TRBJ2-1; weak D call: TRBD2 (6 bases). The V gene's germline CDR1 is SGHTA and CDR2 FQGTGA. The V gene lost 3 bases and the J gene lost 4 bases, with 13 bases spanning the gap. This CDR3 has 15 amino acids. This chain's CDR3 is CASSFSSVQYNEQFF. CDR3 nucleotides: TGTGCCAGCAGCTTTTCTAGCGTACAGTACAATGAGCAGTTCTTC. The full variable domain, with the rest looked up from reference TRBV7-3 and TRBJ2-1, is GAGVSQTPSNKVTEKGKYVELRCDPISGHTALYWYRQSLGQGPEFLIYFQGTGAADDSGLPNDRFFAVRPEGSVSTLKIQRTERGDSAVYLCASSFSSVQYNEQFFGPGTRLTVL.

Here the CDR3 reads CASSFRGIGQPQHF. For the CDR3, the DNA is TGTGCCAGCAGCTTCCGGGGAATAGGTCAGCCCCAGCATTTT. The rearrangement joins TRBV13 to TRBJ1-5; D is unclear. The CDR3 has 14 amino acids. Germline CDR1 PRHDT, CDR2 FYEKMQ (reference sequence). Trimming removed 3 bases from V and 6 bases from J, with 12 bases in between.

The chain recombines TRBV5-1 with TRBJ1-2; 7 nucleotides agree with TRBD1. The CDR3 length is 13 residues. Germline CDR1 SGHRS, CDR2 YFSETQ. Trimming removed 7 bases from V and 3 bases from J; junction bases left unmatched: 6. The CDR3: CASRQTGDYGYTF. CDR3 sequence (DNA): TGCGCCAGCCGACAAACAGGGGACTATGGCTACACCTTC.

This chain links TRBV6-6 with TRBJ2-5; D tentatively reads TRBD1 or TRBD2 (5 bases each). Trimming took 0 bases from V and 5 from J, leaving 10 bases between them. Germline CDR1 and CDR2: MNHNY and SVGAGI (reference sequence). CDR3 size: 14 residues. In DNA form, the CDR3 reads TGTGCCAGCAGTTACTCGAGGGGTTCGGAGACCCAGTACTTC. The encoded protein is CASSYSRGSETQYF.

This clone occurred a few times. The chain uses TRBV4-2 and TRBJ1-4; D gene ambiguous. The germline V gene has CDR1 LGHNA and CDR2 YNFKEQ. Deletions cut 1 base from V and 10 bases from J, with 19 bases between. The CDR3 is 16 residues long. The CDR3, as DNA: TGTGCCAGCAGCCAAGTCCATGCTGCGGAGGGTGGAAAACTGTTTTTT. It encodes CASSQVHAAEGGKLFF.

CDR3 in amino acids: CASTESPNYGYTF. CDR3 coding DNA: TGTGCCAGCACTGAGAGTCCTAACTATGGCTACACCTTC. The chain carries TRBV27 and TRBJ1-2; D unclear. Germline V gene sequence: CDR1 MNHEY, CDR2 SMNVEV (reference sequence). The length of the CDR3 is 13 residues. V lost 7 bases, J lost 0 bases, and 9 bases lay in between.

V gene TRBV11-2 combines with J gene TRBJ2-3, with D possibly matching TRBD1 (6 bases). Trimming removed 1 base at V and 1 base at J, with 15 bases between. This CDR3 has 17 amino acids. Germline CDR1 reads SGHAT; CDR2 reads FQNNGV. CDR3 amino acids: CASSLGAGAGGTDTQYF. The CDR3 nucleotides read TGTGCCAGCAGCTTAGGTGCCGGTGCAGGGGGCACAGATACGCAGTATTTT.

This clone showed up just once. The rearrangement uses TRBV6-5 and TRBJ1-2; D gene ambiguous. Germline CDR1 and CDR2: MNHEY and SVGAGI. The CDR3 loop spans 14 amino acids. The V gene lost 4 bases and the J gene lost 4 bases, with 13 bases spanning the gap. CDR3 in amino acids: CASSLEANSYGYTF. DNA for the CDR3: TGTGCCAGCAGTTTGGAGGCGAATAGCTATGGCTACACCTTC.

The chain uses TRBV7-9 and TRBJ2-7; 7 nucleotides agree with TRBD2. The CDR3 runs to 17 residues. The J segment lost 6 bases and the V segment lost 5 bases, leaving 19 bases of the junction unmatched. Germline V CDR1 and CDR2: SEHNR, FQNEAQ (reference sequence). CDR3 in DNA: TGTGCCAGCAGCCCCGCCGAGGGCGGGAGATCTTTGCGCGAGCAGTACTTC. It specifies CASSPAEGGRSLREQYF.

The V and J genes are TRBV19 and TRBJ1-5; D might be TRBD1 (5 bases). V lost 4 bases and J 1 base, leaving 20 bases between the germline ends. The germline V gene has CDR1 LNHDA and CDR2 SQIVND (reference sequence). This CDR3 has 18 amino acids. DNA for the CDR3: TGTGCCAGTAGTACCACCCTGGCCGGGCAGGGCAGCAATCAGCCCCAGCATTTT. Encoded protein: CASSTTLAGQGSNQPQHF.

The genes are TRBV11-2 and TRBJ2-7; 8 bases are shared with TRBD2. The trim removed 5 bases at V and 2 bases at J, leaving 8 bases unmatched. From germline, CDR1 is SGHAT and CDR2 FQNNGV. This CDR3 has 15 residues. The CDR3 loop reads CASSHGLAGTYEQYF. DNA of the CDR3: TGTGCCAGCAGCCACGGACTAGCAGGGACCTACGAGCAGTACTTC. Full variable domain (rest looked up from reference TRBV11-2 and TRBJ2-7): EAGVAQSPRYKIIEKRQSVAFWCNPISGHATLYWYQQILGQGPKLLIQFQNNGVVDDSQLPKDRFSAERLKGVDSTLKIQPAKLEDSAVYLCASSHGLAGTYEQYFGPGTRLTVT.

This chain joins TRBV7-8 and TRBJ2-1; 10 nucleotides align to TRBD1. With V trimmed by 4 bases and J by 7 bases, 7 bases remained unmatched. CDR1 is SGHVS and CDR2 is FQNEAQ in the germline V gene. The CDR3 has 15 residues. CDR3 DNA sequence: TGTGCCAGCAGCTACCCGGGACAGGGGTTGAATGAGCAGTTCTTC. It specifies CASSYPGQGLNEQFF.

The chain combines TRBV5-1 with TRBJ2-2; 10 nucleotides align to TRBD2. V shed 5 bases, J shed 3 bases, and the junction held 4 bases outside the gene matches. CDR1 is SGHRS and CDR2 is YFSETQ in the germline V gene. The CDR3 is 15 amino acids. The DNA of the CDR3 is TGCGCCAGCAGGCCAGGACTAGCGGACACCGGGGAGCTGTTTTTT. This gives the protein CASRPGLADTGELFF.

This rearrangement joins TRBV7-9 to TRBJ1-2, with TRBD1 matching over 9 bases. Germline assignment: CDR1 SEHNR and CDR2 FQNEAQ (reference sequence). CDR3 length: 17 residues. V was pared by 2 bases and J by 8 bases, with 15 bases of the junction left unmatched. CDR3 region: CASSLITAQTGGRGYTF. The CDR3 DNA reads as TGTGCCAGCAGCTTAATCACCGCCCAGACAGGGGGAAGGGGCTACACCTTC.

The chain recombines TRBV2 with TRBJ2-7, with D possibly being TRBD2 (5 bases). Germline lookup yields CDR1 SNHLY and CDR2 FYNNEI. This CDR3 has 15 residues. Trimming took 5 bases from V and 4 from J, leaving 18 bases between them. The CDR3 DNA reads as TGTGCCAGCAGTCCCCCTACGGGGTGGGGTTACGAGCAGTACTTC. It is translated as CASSPPTGWGYEQYF.

This sequence joins TRBV6-1 and TRBJ2-5, with D uncertain. Germline V gives CDR1 MNHNS, CDR2 SASEGT. V shed 6 bases and J shed 1 base, with 15 bases lying between them. The CDR3 totals 15 residues. CDR3 DNA sequence: TGTGCCAGCAGAACCTCGTGGGGATCCCAAGAGACCCAGTACTTC. This encodes CASRTSWGSQETQYF.

The genes are TRBV30 and TRBJ2-1; the D gene is possibly TRBD1 (6 bases). Germline V gene data show CDR1 as GTSNPN and CDR2 as SVGIG (reference sequence). CDR3 length: 15 amino acids. Trimming cost V 4 bases and J 3 bases, with 16 bases left between them. The CDR3 DNA reads as TGTGCCTGGACCCCAACAGGGATCGGCTACAATGAGCAGTTCTTC. This encodes CAWTPTGIGYNEQFF.

The chain links TRBV27 to TRBJ1-1; no clear D. V lost 3 bases and J 12 bases, leaving 17 bases between the germline ends. The CDR3 is made up of 13 amino acids. The germline CDR1 and CDR2 sequences are MNHEY and SMNVEV (reference sequence). The CDR3 loop is CASSFTWLDGPFF. In DNA form, the CDR3 reads TGTGCCAGCAGTTTTACTTGGTTGGACGGGCCTTTCTTT.